The rows below give T cell receptor beta chains drawn from one sample of a study of blood T cell repertoires in COVID-19. Assay used: immunoSEQ multiplex PCR; TCRdb lists only in-frame clones, some missing. Of a few hundred thousand clones listed, approximately 82% are singletons. Sequenced sample: peripheral blood. Receptors originate from a woman between 18 and 29 years old with acute or convalescent COVID-19. The CDR3 runs from the conserved cysteine through the conserved F or W. D genes are given only for firm matches. A row's size may be missing; if present it is once, few, many or a size class.

D	J	V	size	CDR3	DNA
-	TRBJ2-2	TRBV27	-	CASSLRGRTGELFF	TGTGCCAGCAGTTTAAGGGGTCGCACCGGGGAGCTGTTTTTT
-	TRBJ1-3	TRBV27	-	CASSQRGPGGESSGNTIYF	TGTGCCAGCAGCCAAAGAGGACCTGGGGGGGAAAGCTCTGGAAACACCATATATTTT
-	TRBJ2-1	TRBV6-6	-	CASSSGERNSYNEQFF	TGTGCCAGCAGTTCCGGTGAGCGGAACTCCTACAATGAGCAGTTCTTC
-	TRBJ2-6	TRBV28	-	CASRGAEGSGANVLTF	TGTGCCAGCAGAGGCGCTGAGGGTAGTGGGGCCAACGTCCTGACTTTC
TRBD1	TRBJ1-4	TRBV5-1	-	CASSQGTGREKLFF	TGCGCCAGCAGCCAGGGGACAGGGAGGGAAAAACTGTTTTTT
TRBD1	TRBJ1-5	TRBV28	-	CASLGQGYQPQHF	TGTGCCAGCCTCGGACAGGGATATCAGCCCCAGCATTTT
TRBD1	TRBJ1-6	TRBV13	-	CASSLGGQGRSPLHF	TGTGCCAGCAGCTTAGGGGGACAGGGGCGTTCACCCCTCCACTTT
TRBD2	TRBJ2-7	TRBV27	-	CASSMGGLLAESYEQYF	TGTGCCAGCAGTATGGGGGGACTACTAGCGGAGTCCTACGAGCAGTACTTC
TRBD2	TRBJ2-1	TRBV2	few	CASNSGRWDEQFF	TGTGCCAGCAACAGCGGGAGATGGGATGAGCAGTTCTTC
-	TRBJ2-1	TRBV20-1	-	CSARSGIEQFF	TGCAGTGCCCGGAGCGGAATTGAGCAGTTCTTC
-	TRBJ1-2	TRBV28	-	CASSLGSYGYTF	TGTGCCAGCAGTTTGGGGAGCTATGGCTACACCTTC
TRBD2	TRBJ2-7	TRBV4-2	-	CASSPGTSGTSSYEQYF	TGTGCCAGCAGCCCCGGGACTAGCGGGACGAGCTCCTACGAGCAGTACTTC
-	TRBJ2-1	TRBV9	-	CASSGKLGGNEQFF	TGTGCCAGCAGCGGCAAGCTCGGGGGCAATGAGCAGTTCTTC
-	TRBJ2-3	TRBV6-1	-	CASSESGTSTDTQYF	TGTGCCAGCAGTGAATCCGGGACAAGCACAGATACGCAGTATTTT
TRBD2	TRBJ2-3	TRBV6-2/TRBV6-3	-	CASSYPYRPGQKEREKDTQYF	TGTGCCAGCAGTTACCCGTACCGCCCTGGACAGAAAGAGCGGGAGAAAGATACGCAGTATTTT
TRBD1	TRBJ1-2	TRBV5-1	few	CASSRDSNYGYTF	TGCGCCAGCAGCCGGGACAGCAACTATGGCTACACCTTC